Shown below are 29 T cell receptor beta chains from a single sample sequenced in a study of cytomegalovirus exposure and HLA in healthy donors. The PCR used 60 Vbeta and 13 Jbeta primers. Generated by immunoSEQ multiplex PCR, the TCRdb table keeps only in-frame clones and is missing some. Here the sample spans about 140,000 clones, less than 9.5% being singletons. The sample was PBMCs. These receptor sequences come from a male donor in good health and CMV-seronegative.

This chain joins TRBV9 and TRBJ1-5; weak D call: TRBD1 (6 bases). Germline lookup yields CDR1 SGDLS and CDR2 YYNGEE. The CDR3 is made up of 15 amino acids. Trimming stripped 1 base from V and 5 bases from J, with 13 bases between. CDR3 DNA: TGTGCCAGCAGCGTAAGGGGAACAGGGTATCAGCCCCAGCATTTT. Translation: CASSVRGTGYQPQHF.

This clone was seen more than once but under ten times. This rearrangement joins TRBV7-8 to TRBJ2-2; TRBD2 matches at 7 bases. V lost 5 bases, J lost 3 bases, and 3 bases stayed unmatched. The CDR3 is 14 amino acids. Germline CDR1 and CDR2: SGHVS and FQNEAQ. As DNA, the CDR3 is TGTGCCAGCAGCCTTCGGGGGGACACCGGGGAGCTGTTTTTT. Translation gives CASSLRGDTGELFF.

V and J are TRBV28 and TRBJ2-3; TRBD1 matches 7 bases. There are 13 residues in the CDR3. CDR1 is MDHEN, CDR2 SYDVKM, per germline. V trimming: 6 bases; J trimming: 6 bases; junction bases outside the gene matches: 6. The CDR3 here is CASRRTGRDTQYF. In nucleotides, the CDR3 is TGTGCCAGCAGGCGGACAGGACGGGATACGCAGTATTTT.

The sample holds a few counts of this clone. The V call is TRBV7-2, the J call TRBJ2-7, with TRBD2 matching 11 bases. The CDR3 has 15 amino acids. With 6 bases clipped from V and 1 base from J, the junction kept 5 bases outside the gene matches. Germline CDR1 and CDR2: SGHTA and FQGNSA. CDR3 DNA: TGTGCCAGCAGTTCAACTAGCGGGGGTTCCTACGAGCAGTACTTC. Amino acids: CASSSTSGGSYEQYF.

Remarks on this clone: Other DNA variants within this sample encode the same CDR3. The chain recombines TRBV5-1 with TRBJ1-1; 7 positions match TRBD1. J gave up 1 base and V 0 bases, and 3 bases lay outside the gene matches. Germline CDR1 is SGHRS and CDR2 is YFSETQ. CDR3 length: 15 amino acids. CDR3 region: CASSLVAGGNTEAFF. CDR3 DNA: TGCGCCAGCAGCTTGGTCGCAGGGGGGAACACTGAAGCTTTCTTT.

In its sample, this clone was seen a few times. The chain is built from TRBV5-6 and TRBJ2-2, with 9 bases fitting TRBD2. The CDR3 covers 15 residues. Per the germline V gene, CDR1 is SGHDT and CDR2 is YYEEEE. V dropped 5 bases and J dropped 5; count of bases not matched to a gene: 7. CDR3 nucleotide sequence: TGTGCCAGCAGGTGGACTAGCGTTGCTACCGGGGAGCTGTTTTTT. It encodes CASRWTSVATGELFF. Variable domain in full (rest from reference TRBV5-6 and TRBJ2-2): DAGVTQSPTHLIKTRGQQVTLRCSPKSGHDTVSWYQQALGQGPQFIFQYYEEEERQRGNFPDRFSGHQFPNYSSELNVNALLLGDSALYLCASRWTSVATGELFFGEGSRLTVL.

This clone was observed a few times. J is TRBJ1-4 and V is TRBV2; D perhaps matches TRBD1 (5 bases). The ends were cut back, 1 base at V and 7 bases at J, with 16 bases in the middle. Germline V gene lookup returns CDR1 SNHLY and CDR2 FYNNEI. The CDR3 sequence is 16 residues long. CDR3 bases: TGTGCCAGCAGTGAAGGTCGCAGGGCAATCTCTGAAAAACTGTTTTTT. Translating gives CASSEGRRAISEKLFF.

In its sample, this clone was seen once. The J gene is TRBJ2-4, the V gene TRBV4-3; TRBD2 matches at 7 bases. Germline-derived CDR1 and CDR2 are LGHNA and YSLEER. V lost 1 base, J lost 13 bases, and 7 bases stayed unmatched. The CDR3 sequence is 13 residues long. The CDR3 nucleotides read TGCGCCAGCAGCCAAGGTCGGGCTAGCGGACAGTACTTC. Amino acids: CASSQGRASGQYF.

J is TRBJ2-7 and V is TRBV10-3; TRBD1 agrees at 7 bases. Germline V gene lookup returns CDR1 ENHRY and CDR2 SYGVKD. This CDR3 has 12 amino acids. Trimming took 8 bases from V and 2 from J; bases not matched to a gene: 3. The CDR3 nucleotides are TGTGCCATCGGACAGGAAACCTACGAGCAGTACTTC. Encoded protein: CAIGQETYEQYF.

This clone was found a few times. The chain employs TRBV6-1 and TRBJ2-7; 8 bases map to TRBD1. CDR1 and CDR2 from the germline V gene are MNHNS and SASEGT. CDR3 length equals 15 residues. Germline trimming cut 5 bases from V and 0 bases from J; bases unmatched to any gene: 6. CDR3 coding DNA: TGTGCCAGCAGTCCGTGGACAGGGTTCTCCTACGAGCAGTACTTC. It is translated as CASSPWTGFSYEQYF.

This clone was seen a few times. The chain is built from TRBV15 and TRBJ2-7; TRBD1 aligns across 9 bases. Germline V gene data show CDR1 as LNHNV and CDR2 as YYDKDF (reference sequence). CDR3 size: 13 residues. The V gene end was trimmed by 7 bases and the J gene end by 4 bases; junction bases not matched to a gene: 5. CDR3: CATTGTGFYEQYF. In nucleotides, the CDR3 is TGTGCCACCACCGGGACAGGGTTTTACGAGCAGTACTTC.

This clone has more than one count but fewer than ten. V is TRBV2 and J is TRBJ1-5; 7 nucleotides agree with TRBD1. The CDR3 has 16 amino acids. The trim removed 7 bases at V and 2 bases at J, leaving 11 bases unmatched. Germline CDR1 reads SNHLY; CDR2 reads FYNNEI. CDR3 in amino acids: CASTKTGLGGNQPQHF. The CDR3 DNA reads TGTGCCAGCACAAAGACAGGGCTGGGGGGCAATCAGCCCCAGCATTTT. The full variable domain, rest sourced from reference TRBV2 and TRBJ1-5, is EPEVTQTPSHQVTQMGQEVILRCVPISNHLYFYWYRQILGQKVEFLVSFYNNEISEKSEIFDDQFSVERPDGSNFTLKIRSTKLEDSAMYFCASTKTGLGGNQPQHFGDGTRLSIL.

The genes are TRBV5-1 and TRBJ1-2; TRBD1 agrees at 12 bases. Germline CDR1 and CDR2: SGHRS and YFSETQ. V gave up 3 bases and J gave up 7 bases; unmatched junction bases: 10. This CDR3 spans 16 amino acids. The CDR3 DNA reads TGCGCCAGCAGCTCAACCGGGACAGGGGGCGAGGGTGGCTACACCTTC. Encoded protein: CASSSTGTGGEGGYTF.

In this sample, this clone turned up a few times. This rearrangement joins TRBV7-2 to TRBJ2-7; a weak D match, TRBD1 (5 bases). Trimming pared 2 bases from V and 6 bases from J, leaving 8 bases between. The CDR3 contains 12 residues. The germline V gene has CDR1 SGHTA and CDR2 FQGNSA. The CDR3: CASSLYQGEQYF. The CDR3 DNA sequence: TGTGCCAGCAGCTTATATCAGGGCGAGCAGTACTTC.

This clone occurred a few times. The genes are TRBV28 and TRBJ1-4; the match to TRBD1 covers 10 bases. CDR1 MDHEN and CDR2 SYDVKM come from the germline V gene. The CDR3 covers 15 residues. V shed 2 bases, J shed 5 bases, and the junction held 2 bases outside the gene matches. DNA for the CDR3: TGTGCCAGCAGTTTAGGACAGGGGGAAAATGAAAAACTGTTTTTT. As protein: CASSLGQGENEKLFF. The entire variable domain, with the rest obtained from reference TRBV28 and TRBJ1-4, is as follows: DVKVTQSSRYLVKRTGEKVFLECVQDMDHENMFWYRQDPGLGLRLIYFSYDVKMKEKGDIPEGYSVSREKKERFSLILESASTNQTSMYLCASSLGQGENEKLFFGSGTQLSVL.

The chain uses TRBV5-1 and TRBJ2-2; 14 bases fit TRBD2. V lost 4 bases, J lost 4 bases, and 9 bases stayed unmatched. The CDR3 loop spans 18 amino acids. Germline V gene sequence: CDR1 SGHRS, CDR2 YFSETQ. CDR3 DNA sequence: TGCGCCAGCAGCGTGACTAGCGGGAGGGCTGCAGGCACCGGGGAGCTGTTTTTT. Its protein is CASSVTSGRAAGTGELFF.

This clone was counted a few times. V and J are TRBV7-9 and TRBJ1-1; D gene uncertain. Germline values: CDR1 SEHNR, CDR2 FQNEAQ (reference sequence). The CDR3 loop spans 14 amino acids. V dropped 3 bases and J dropped 6 bases, with 14 bases sitting between them. CDR3 protein: CASSFVGREAEAFF. DNA of the CDR3: TGTGCCAGCAGCTTTGTAGGGAGGGAGGCTGAAGCTTTCTTT.

This chain uses TRBV7-9 with TRBJ1-3; 9 bases fit TRBD1. CDR3 size: 15 residues. CDR1 and CDR2 from the germline V gene are SEHNR and FQNEAQ (reference sequence). The V gene end was trimmed by 4 bases and the J gene end by 2 bases; junction bases not matched to a gene: 3. The CDR3 DNA sequence: TGTGCCAGCAGCTCAAGGGACAGGGCTGGAAACACCATATATTTT. Translating it yields CASSSRDRAGNTIYF.

The chain links TRBV7-2 to TRBJ2-2, with D perhaps TRBD2 (5 bases). Trimming removed 3 bases at V and 6 bases at J, with 11 bases between. The CDR3 spans 14 residues. Germline V CDR1 and CDR2: SGHTA, FQGNSA. The CDR3 loop reads CASSFGGLSGELFF. CDR3 nucleotide sequence: TGTGCCAGCAGCTTCGGAGGTTTATCCGGGGAGCTGTTTTTT.

This clone appeared a few times. This rearrangement joins TRBV2 to TRBJ1-5; D unresolved. Trimming took off 9 bases at V and 4 bases at J, with 7 bases between the two ends. The CDR3 has 11 amino acids. The germline CDR1 and CDR2 sequences are SNHLY and FYNNEI. This CDR3 is CASGGNQPQHF. CDR3 nucleotide sequence: TGTGCCAGTGGAGGGAATCAGCCCCAGCATTTT. Looking up the rest from reference TRBV2 and TRBJ1-5 gives the full variable domain: EPEVTQTPSHQVTQMGQEVILRCVPISNHLYFYWYRQILGQKVEFLVSFYNNEISEKSEIFDDQFSVERPDGSNFTLKIRSTKLEDSAMYFCASGGNQPQHFGDGTRLSIL.

This clone was seen a handful of times. The rearrangement uses TRBV5-6 and TRBJ2-2; the match to TRBD1 covers 8 bases. The CDR3 has 15 residues. The V segment lost 3 bases and the J segment 1 base; nucleotides outside the gene matches: 2. From germline, CDR1 is SGHDT and CDR2 YYEEEE. The CDR3 DNA follows: TGTGCCAGCAGCTGGGGGACAGGGAACACCGGGGAGCTGTTTTTT. Its translation is CASSWGTGNTGELFF. Combining the CDR3 with reference TRBV5-6 and TRBJ2-2 gives the whole variable domain DAGVTQSPTHLIKTRGQQVTLRCSPKSGHDTVSWYQQALGQGPQFIFQYYEEEERQRGNFPDRFSGHQFPNYSSELNVNALLLGDSALYLCASSWGTGNTGELFFGEGSRLTVL.

The chain carries TRBV6-5 and TRBJ2-7, with TRBD2 identical over 10 bases. The CDR3 runs 14 residues. V dropped 5 bases and J dropped 0; count of bases not matched to a gene: 1. Per the germline V gene, CDR1 is MNHEY and CDR2 is SVGAGI. The CDR3 DNA is TGTGCCAGCAGTCGGACTAGCGGCTCCTACGAGCAGTACTTC. The encoded protein is CASSRTSGSYEQYF.

This clone was seen a handful of times. The chain employs TRBV30 and TRBJ2-1; 7 bases are a match to TRBD2. V trimming: 3 bases; J trimming: 5 bases; junction bases outside the gene matches: 1. The CDR3 sequence is 12 residues long. Germline V gene lookup returns CDR1 GTSNPN and CDR2 SVGIG (reference sequence). The CDR3 protein is CAWSLADNEQFF. CDR3 sequence (DNA): TGTGCCTGGAGCCTAGCGGACAATGAGCAGTTCTTC. Based on the CDR3 plus reference TRBV30 and TRBJ2-1, the full variable domain is SQTIHQWPATLVQPVGSPLSLECTVEGTSNPNLYWYRQAAGRGLQLLFYSVGIGQISSEVPQNLSASRPQDRQFILSSKKLLLSDSGFYLCAWSLADNEQFFGPGTRLTVL.

As DNA, the CDR3 is TGTGCCAGCACATTATCCGGGACAGGCGAGGCAAACAATGAGCAGTTCTTC. It translates to CASTLSGTGEANNEQFF. The gene calls are TRBV7-9 and TRBJ2-1; 8 nucleotides agree with TRBD1. This CDR3 is 17 amino acids long. Germline-derived CDR1 and CDR2 are SEHNR and FQNEAQ (reference sequence). J gave up 5 bases and V 7 bases, and 16 bases lay outside the gene matches.

The CDR3 here is CASSPLGSTTDTQYF. CDR3 in DNA: TGTGCCAGCAGCCCGCTAGGGAGCACAACAGATACGCAGTATTTT. This chain links TRBV5-4 with TRBJ2-3; weak D call: TRBD2 (5 bases). The CDR3 totals 15 residues. In germline, CDR1 is SGHNT, CDR2 YYREEE (reference sequence). Trimming took off 4 bases at V and 3 bases at J, with 15 bases between the two ends.

This chain links TRBV27 with TRBJ1-6; D may be TRBD1 (6 bases). V was shortened by 0 bases and J by 8 bases, with 14 bases between the two germline ends. CDR1 is MNHEY and CDR2 is SMNVEV in the germline V gene (reference sequence). The CDR3 has 16 amino acids. CDR3 in DNA: TGTGCCAGCAGTTTATCGGCAGGGGTCGGGCATTCACCCCTCCACTTT. This gives the protein CASSLSAGVGHSPLHF.

The chain joins TRBV21-1 to TRBJ2-5; the table's D call, TRBD1, has no DNA check behind it. Near its end, the DNA agrees better with TRBJ2-7, so the J call may be wrong. TRBV21-1 is a pseudogene. CDR3 length equals 21 residues. The CDR3 loop is CASSNRGLETIHVRGTYEQYF. The CDR3 DNA sequence: TGTGCCAGCAGCAATCGAGGTTTAGAGACAATTCATGTTAGGGGAACCTACGAGCAGTACTTC.

The V and J genes are TRBV5-1 and TRBJ2-7; unclear D gene. Germline CDR1 SGHRS, CDR2 YFSETQ. The CDR3 length is 12 residues. With 3 bases removed from V and 1 base from J, the gap between germline ends came to 5 bases. CDR3 amino acids: CASSSDSYEQYF. As DNA, the CDR3 is TGCGCCAGCAGCTCAGATTCCTACGAGCAGTACTTC.

The sample holds a few counts of this clone. The rearrangement uses TRBV7-8 and TRBJ2-5, with TRBD2 identical over 10 bases. Germline-derived CDR1 and CDR2 are SGHVS and FQNEAQ. The CDR3 sequence is 15 residues long. J lost 4 bases, V lost 2 bases, and 4 bases had no gene match. The CDR3 bases are TGTGCCAGCAGCTTAACCCTAGCGGGAGCAGAGACCCAGTACTTC. This translates into CASSLTLAGAETQYF.